A selection of T cell receptor beta chains follows, all from one sample in a study of T cells in Graves' hyperthyroidism and ophthalmopathy. TCRdb called the multiplex PCR reads again in MiXCR, with one record for every CDR3 protein. This sample has about 380,000 distinct CDR3 sequences, with 11% to 15% found just once. Specimen: blood. The receptor set was obtained from a woman aged 55-69 years with Graves' hyperthyroidism. Both conserved end residues are trimmed from each CDR3. D genes are given only for firm matches.

length	V	D	J	CDR3
13	TRBV7-9	.	TRBJ2-1	ASSSPGQNYNEQF
14	TRBV12-3/TRBV12-4	TRBD1	TRBJ1-2	ASRGPTGQGEIGYT
10	TRBV2	.	TRBJ2-2	ASTTEAGELF
14	TRBV4-1	TRBD2	TRBJ2-3	ASSQVGGGGADTQY
11	TRBV6-2/TRBV6-3	.	TRBJ2-1	ASSYSRKDEQF
14	TRBV18	.	TRBJ1-5	ASSPFFSRFNQPQH
10	TRBV2	.	TRBJ2-5	ASSGTDETQY
11	TRBV12-3/TRBV12-4	.	TRBJ1-5	ASSLGSYQPQH
12	TRBV6-2/TRBV6-3	.	TRBJ1-5	ASSYGGIAQPQH
14	TRBV6-1	TRBD2	TRBJ2-1	ASSVTTSGRWNEQF
14	TRBV29-1	.	TRBJ2-1	SVVFGSGSSYNEQF
10	TRBV20-1	.	TRBJ2-2	SAGPRTGELF
15	TRBV11-2	.	TRBJ2-1	ASSSGGRALYYNEQF
13	TRBV28	.	TRBJ1-1	ASSVGSGGATEAF
18	TRBV4-1	TRBD1	TRBJ1-4	ASSSMTFPTGTGVNEKLF
12	TRBV15	.	TRBJ2-5	ATSRDRDKETQY
10	TRBV3-1	.	TRBJ2-5	ASLGGRETQY
11	TRBV10-1	TRBD2	TRBJ2-7	ASSRDYRAEQY
10	TRBV20-1	.	TRBJ2-7	SASGGDYEQY
13	TRBV28	TRBD1	TRBJ1-6	ASSLGDRGNSPLH
15	TRBV20-1	TRBD2	TRBJ2-5	SVNPRRTSGGQETQY
12	TRBV19	TRBD2	TRBJ2-1	ASTGLAGNNEQF
10	TRBV30	TRBD1	TRBJ2-4	ASRDSKNIQY
14	TRBV19	TRBD1	TRBJ1-5	ASSIPDRGLGQPQH
11	TRBV12-3/TRBV12-4	TRBD2	TRBJ2-2	ASSFGGTGELF
15	TRBV20-1	TRBD2	TRBJ2-5	SARPYGTSGGPGTQY
14	TRBV19	TRBD1	TRBJ2-2	ASRPRTGSHSGELF
14	TRBV4-2	.	TRBJ2-5	ASSQNPGRREETQY
10	TRBV12-3/TRBV12-4	.	TRBJ2-1	AIWDNYNEQF
11	TRBV6-1	.	TRBJ1-2	ASSIQENYGYT
10	TRBV29-1	.	TRBJ2-7	SVADLQAGQY
13	TRBV12-3/TRBV12-4	TRBD2	TRBJ2-1	ASSKRAGAYNEQF
14	TRBV7-8	TRBD2	TRBJ2-1	ASSLSGTPGSNEQF
14	TRBV27	.	TRBJ2-1	ASSHNSAGGPNEQF
11	TRBV30	.	TRBJ2-2	AWSRPGTGELF
12	TRBV2	.	TRBJ2-1	ASRPSTAANEQF
14	TRBV7-8	TRBD1	TRBJ2-3	ASSLNRQGAADTQY
11	TRBV12-3/TRBV12-4	.	TRBJ2-5	ASSSPSEETQY
13	TRBV5-4	.	TRBJ2-2	ASSPGAPNTGELF
13	TRBV29-1	TRBD2	TRBJ2-3	SVAAASGSTDTQY
13	TRBV12-3/TRBV12-4	.	TRBJ2-1	ASSLGEEIYNEQF
14	TRBV7-3	TRBD1	TRBJ1-1	ASSLRGRGIGTEAF
11	TRBV10-3	TRBD1	TRBJ1-2	AISEWGTDGYT
12	TRBV29-1	TRBD1	TRBJ1-1	SVGQGAPFTEAF
12	TRBV5-1	.	TRBJ2-7	ASSLAPGSYEQY
11	TRBV28	.	TRBJ1-6	ASRGAYNSPLH
12	TRBV3-1	.	TRBJ1-2	ASSQEGVNYGYT
14	TRBV7-2	TRBD2	TRBJ2-1	ASSPWGGSSYNEQF
12	TRBV28	.	TRBJ2-3	ASSSPLAGDTQY
13	TRBV12-3/TRBV12-4	TRBD1	TRBJ2-5	ASSRTGTGEETQY
14	TRBV14	TRBD2	TRBJ2-7	ASSSTPGLAGGEQY